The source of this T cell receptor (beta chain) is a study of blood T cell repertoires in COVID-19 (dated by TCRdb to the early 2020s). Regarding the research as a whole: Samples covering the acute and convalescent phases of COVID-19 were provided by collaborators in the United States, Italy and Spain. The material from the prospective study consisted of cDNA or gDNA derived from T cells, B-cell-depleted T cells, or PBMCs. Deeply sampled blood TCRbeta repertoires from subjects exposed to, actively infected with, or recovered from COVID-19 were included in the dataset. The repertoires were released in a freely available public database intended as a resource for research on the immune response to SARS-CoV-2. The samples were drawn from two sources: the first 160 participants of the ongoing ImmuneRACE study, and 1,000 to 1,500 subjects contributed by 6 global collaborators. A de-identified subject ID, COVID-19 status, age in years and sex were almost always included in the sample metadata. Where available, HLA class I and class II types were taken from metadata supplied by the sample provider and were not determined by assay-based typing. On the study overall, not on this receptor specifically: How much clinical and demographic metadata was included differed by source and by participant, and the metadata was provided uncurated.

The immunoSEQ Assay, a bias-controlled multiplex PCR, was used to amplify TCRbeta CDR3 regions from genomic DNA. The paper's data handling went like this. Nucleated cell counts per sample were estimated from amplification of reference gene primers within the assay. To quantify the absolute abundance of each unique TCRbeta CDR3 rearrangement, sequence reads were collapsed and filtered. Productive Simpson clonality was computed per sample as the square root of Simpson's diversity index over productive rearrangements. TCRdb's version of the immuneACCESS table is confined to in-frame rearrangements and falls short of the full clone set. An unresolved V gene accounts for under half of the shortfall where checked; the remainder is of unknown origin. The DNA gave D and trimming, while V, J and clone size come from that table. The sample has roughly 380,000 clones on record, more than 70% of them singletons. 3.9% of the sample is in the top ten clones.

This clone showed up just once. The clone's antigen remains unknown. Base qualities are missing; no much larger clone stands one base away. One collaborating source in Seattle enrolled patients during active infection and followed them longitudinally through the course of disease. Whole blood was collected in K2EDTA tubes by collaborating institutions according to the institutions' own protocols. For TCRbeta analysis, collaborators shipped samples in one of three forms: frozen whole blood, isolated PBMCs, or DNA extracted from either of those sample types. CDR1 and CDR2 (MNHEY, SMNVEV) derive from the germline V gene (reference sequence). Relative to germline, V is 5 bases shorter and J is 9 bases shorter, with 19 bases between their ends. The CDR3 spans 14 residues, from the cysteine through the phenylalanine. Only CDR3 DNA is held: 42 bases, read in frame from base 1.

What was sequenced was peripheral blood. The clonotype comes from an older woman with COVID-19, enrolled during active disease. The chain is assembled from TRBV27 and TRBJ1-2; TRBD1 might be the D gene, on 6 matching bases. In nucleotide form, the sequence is TGTGCCAGCAGTCCATGGAGGGGGGGATTAAGCTACACCTTC. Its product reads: CASSPWRGGLSYTF.